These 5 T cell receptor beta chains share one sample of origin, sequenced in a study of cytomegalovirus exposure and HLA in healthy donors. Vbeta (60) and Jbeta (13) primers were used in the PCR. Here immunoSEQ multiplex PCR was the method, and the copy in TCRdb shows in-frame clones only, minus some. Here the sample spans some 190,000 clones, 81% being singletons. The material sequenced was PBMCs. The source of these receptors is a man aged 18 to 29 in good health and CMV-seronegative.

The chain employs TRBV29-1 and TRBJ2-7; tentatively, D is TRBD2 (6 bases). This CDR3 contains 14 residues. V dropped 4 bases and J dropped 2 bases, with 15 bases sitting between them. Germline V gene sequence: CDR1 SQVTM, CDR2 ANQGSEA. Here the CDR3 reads CSVGPRLGPYEQYF. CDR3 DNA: TGCAGCGTTGGACCTAGACTAGGACCCTACGAGCAGTACTTC.

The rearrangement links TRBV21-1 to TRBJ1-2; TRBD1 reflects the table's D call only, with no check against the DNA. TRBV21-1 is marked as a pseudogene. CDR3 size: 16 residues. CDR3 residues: CASSKAPRGQDNGYTF. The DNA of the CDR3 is TGTGCCAGCAGCAAAGCGCCCCGGGGACAGGATAACGGCTACACCTTC.

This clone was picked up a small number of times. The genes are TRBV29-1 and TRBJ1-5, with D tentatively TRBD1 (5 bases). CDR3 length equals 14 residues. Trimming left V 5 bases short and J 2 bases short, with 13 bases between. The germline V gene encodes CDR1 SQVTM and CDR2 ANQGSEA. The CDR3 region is CSVLGPDRNQPQHF. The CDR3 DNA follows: TGCAGCGTTTTGGGGCCAGACCGCAATCAGCCCCAGCATTTT.

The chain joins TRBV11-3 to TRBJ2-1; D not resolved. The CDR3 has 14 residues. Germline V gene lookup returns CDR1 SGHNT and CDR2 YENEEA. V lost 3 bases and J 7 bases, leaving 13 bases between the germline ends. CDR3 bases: TGTGCCAGCAGCTTCTCTGCGGTATTGAATGAGCAGTTCTTC. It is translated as CASSFSAVLNEQFF.

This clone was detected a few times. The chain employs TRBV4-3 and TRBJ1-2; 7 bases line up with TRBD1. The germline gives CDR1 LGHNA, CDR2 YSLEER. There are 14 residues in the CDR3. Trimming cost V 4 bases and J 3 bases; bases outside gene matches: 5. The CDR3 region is CASSRQGRDYGYTF. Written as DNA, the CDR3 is TGCGCCAGCAGCCGACAGGGTCGGGACTATGGCTACACCTTC.